This T cell receptor (beta chain) was sequenced during a study of T cell repertoires in cytomegalovirus infection. On the study more broadly: TCR beta signatures that were public indicated CMV infection and matching HLA type.

A remark on this clonotype: What it binds is not known.

This CDR3 is 16 amino acids long. The germline V gene has CDR1 MNHEY and CDR2 SMNVEV (reference sequence). The trim removed 6 bases at V and 6 bases at J, leaving 16 bases unmatched. TCRdb re-derived calls from the reads in MiXCR, one entry per CDR3 protein. Found here are 400,000 or so distinct CDR3 sequences, roughly 30% of them singletons; the top ten hold 12% to 15%. Study findings and constraints: Identification of carriers of CMV plus the relevant HLA was performed using cumulative public TCR beta family frequency. The ex vivo response was dominated by HLA-C-restricted CMV-specific TCR beta clonotypes.

The rearrangement joins TRBV27 to TRBJ2-7; 8 nucleotides agree with TRBD2. The clonotype originates from a human donor in good health (CMV status not recorded). Some clones in this sample may be carry-over from other donors' samples. The material sequenced was PBMCs. For the CDR3, the DNA is TGTGCCAGCAGCACCTGGTCGGCGGGGGGAGGGGGCGAGCAGTACTTC. This translates into CASSTWSAGGGGEQYF.